Many counts were recorded for the clone carrying this T cell receptor (beta chain). The sample is drawn from a study of T-cell reconstitution after alpha-beta-depleted transplantation in children. Molecular barcoding with unique molecular identifiers was used for the TCRbeta library. In TCRdb, the PCR reads were re-called with MiXCR into one record per CDR3 protein. This table holds roughly 610,000 distinct CDR3 sequences, over 9.5% found once. This CDR3 spans 17 amino acids. Germline CDR1 is SEHNR and CDR2 is FQNEAQ (reference sequence). V dropped 5 bases and J dropped 0 bases, with 16 bases sitting between them.

The clonotype was recovered from a human donor who donated a stem cell graft to a child with acute myeloid leukemia. Sequenced material: PBMCs from the stem cell graft donor, taken from the stem cell graft. The V gene is TRBV7-9, the J gene TRBJ1-4; D is unclear. The CDR3 DNA reads as TGTGCCAGCAGCCCGCCGTTCAGAAGTGCAACTAATGAAAAACTGTTTTTT. Amino acids: CASSPPFRSATNEKLFF.